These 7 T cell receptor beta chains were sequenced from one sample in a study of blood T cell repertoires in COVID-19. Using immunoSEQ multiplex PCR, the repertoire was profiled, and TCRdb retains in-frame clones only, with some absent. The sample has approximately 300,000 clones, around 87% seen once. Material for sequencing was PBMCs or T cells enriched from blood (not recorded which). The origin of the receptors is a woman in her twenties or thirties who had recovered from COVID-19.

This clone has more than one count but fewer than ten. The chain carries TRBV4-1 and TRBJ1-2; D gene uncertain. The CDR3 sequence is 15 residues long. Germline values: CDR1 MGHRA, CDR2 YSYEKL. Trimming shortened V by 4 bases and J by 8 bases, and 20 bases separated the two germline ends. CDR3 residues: CASSLLDIATYGYTF. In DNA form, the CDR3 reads TGCGCCAGCAGCCTCCTAGATATAGCCACCTACGGCTACACCTTC.

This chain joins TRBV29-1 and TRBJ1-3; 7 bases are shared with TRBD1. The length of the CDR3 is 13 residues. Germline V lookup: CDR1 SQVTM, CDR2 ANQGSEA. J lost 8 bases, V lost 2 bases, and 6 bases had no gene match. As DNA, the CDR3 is TGCAGCGTTGAAAAGACTCAGGGGGACACCATATATTTT. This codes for CSVEKTQGDTIYF.

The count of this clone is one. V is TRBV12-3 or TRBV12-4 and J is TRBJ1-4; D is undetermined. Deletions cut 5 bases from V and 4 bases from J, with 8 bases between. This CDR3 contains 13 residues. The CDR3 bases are TGTGCCAGCAGTGGAGGGTTTAATGAAAAACTGTTTTTT. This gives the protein CASSGGFNEKLFF.

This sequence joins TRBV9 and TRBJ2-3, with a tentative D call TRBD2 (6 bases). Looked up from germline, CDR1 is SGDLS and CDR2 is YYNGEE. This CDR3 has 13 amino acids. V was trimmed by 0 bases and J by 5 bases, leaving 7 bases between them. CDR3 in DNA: TGTGCCAGCAGCGTAGCGGGGGTAGATACGCAGTATTTT. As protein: CASSVAGVDTQYF. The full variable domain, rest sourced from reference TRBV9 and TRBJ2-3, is DSGVTQTPKHLITATGQRVTLRCSPRSGDLSVYWYQQSLDQGLQFLIQYYNGEERAKGNILERFSAQQFPDLHSELNLSSLELGDSALYFCASSVAGVDTQYFGPGTRLTVL.

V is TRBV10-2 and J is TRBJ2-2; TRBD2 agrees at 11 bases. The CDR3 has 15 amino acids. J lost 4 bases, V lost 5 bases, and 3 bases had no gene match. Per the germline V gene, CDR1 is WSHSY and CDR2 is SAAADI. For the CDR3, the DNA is TGCGCCAGCAGTTTAGCGGGGGGGCGCACCGGGGAGCTGTTTTTT. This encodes CASSLAGGRTGELFF.

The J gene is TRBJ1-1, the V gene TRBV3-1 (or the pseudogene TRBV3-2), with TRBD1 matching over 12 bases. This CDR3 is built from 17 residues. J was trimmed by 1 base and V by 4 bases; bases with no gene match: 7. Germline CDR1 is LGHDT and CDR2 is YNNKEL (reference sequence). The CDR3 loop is CASSRGTGGRGNTEAFF. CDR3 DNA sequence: TGTGCCAGCAGCCGAGGGACAGGGGGCAGGGGGAACACTGAAGCTTTCTTT.

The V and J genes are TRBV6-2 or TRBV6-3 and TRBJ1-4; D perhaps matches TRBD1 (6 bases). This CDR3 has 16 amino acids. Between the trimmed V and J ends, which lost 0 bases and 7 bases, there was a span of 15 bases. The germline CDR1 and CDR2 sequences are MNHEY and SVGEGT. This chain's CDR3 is CASSYSRRRGSEKLFF. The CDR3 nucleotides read TGTGCCAGCAGTTACTCCCGACGCAGGGGAAGTGAAAAACTGTTTTTT.